This TCR beta chain was identified during a study of blood T cell repertoires in COVID-19. In the study overall: Specimens from acute and convalescent COVID-19 originated in the United States, Italy and Spain. T cells, B-cell-depleted T cells, or PBMCs supplied cDNA or gDNA.

Germline loops: CDR1 SGHRS, CDR2 YFSETQ. J lost 2 bases, V lost 3 bases, and 3 bases had no gene match. The CDR3 consists of 14 residues. The protocol was immunoSEQ multiplex PCR, while the TCRdb copy is restricted to in-frame clones and leaves out a portion. Altogether approximately 70,000 clones are present, roughly nine tenths being singletons, with the ten largest covering around 2.6%. The chain recombines TRBV5-1 with TRBJ2-3; 7 nucleotides agree with TRBD1. The sequenced sample consisted of peripheral blood. This TCR came from a middle-aged man with COVID-19, enrolled during active disease. DNA for the CDR3: TGCGCCAGCAGCTCGGGACAGCTCACAGATACGCAGTATTTT. Translation gives CASSSGQLTDTQYF.